Listed here are 20 T cell receptor beta chains from one sample, sequenced in a study of T cell changes during pregnancy in multiple sclerosis. Clones were sequenced by immunoSEQ multiplex PCR, and TCRdb holds only the in-frame ones, with some missing. This table holds about 81,000 clones, less than 95% found once. The specimen comprised peripheral blood, sampled in the third trimester of pregnancy. Every receptor here comes from a female donor with multiple sclerosis, enrolled in a pregnancy study.

This chain uses TRBV7-2 with TRBJ2-5; 8 nucleotides agree with TRBD2. This CDR3 region has 15 residues. V was clipped by 11 bases and J by 5 bases; unmatched bases: 16. Germline CDR1 reads SGHTA; CDR2 reads FQGNSA. The DNA of the CDR3 is TGTGCCTGCAAGAGGGTAGCGGGGAAGGTGGAGACCCAGTACTTC. It yields the protein CACKRVAGKVETQYF.

This clone has more than one count but fewer than ten. V and J are TRBV9 and TRBJ2-6, with 8 bases fitting TRBD1. V shed 4 bases and J 1 base; nucleotides not matched to a gene: 4. Germline V lookup: CDR1 SGDLS, CDR2 YYNGEE. This CDR3 has 16 amino acids. This chain's CDR3 is CASSTTGGSGANVLTF. The CDR3 coding sequence is TGTGCCAGCAGCACTACAGGGGGGTCTGGGGCCAACGTCCTGACTTTC.

The chain uses TRBV5-6 and TRBJ1-2, with 8 bases aligning to TRBD1. Trimming at V came to 4 bases and at J to 1 base, leaving 6 bases not matched to a gene. Germline assignment: CDR1 SGHDT and CDR2 YYEEEE. There are 15 residues in the CDR3. The DNA of the CDR3 is TGTGCCAGCAGCCCAGGACAGGGCCTTAACTATGGCTACACCTTC. This encodes CASSPGQGLNYGYTF.

The chain is built from TRBV5-8 and TRBJ2-3, with 7 bases that match TRBD2. The CDR3 consists of 14 residues. The germline CDR1 and CDR2 sequences are SGHTS and YDEGEE. The trim removed 2 bases at V and 5 bases at J, leaving 5 bases unmatched. The CDR3 sequence: CASSFGASGDTQYF. For the CDR3, the DNA is TGTGCCAGCAGCTTCGGGGCTAGCGGAGATACGCAGTATTTT.

This chain uses TRBV7-6 with TRBJ2-5; D is undetermined. This CDR3 is 15 amino acids long. The V end lost 1 base, the J end lost 0 bases, and 9 bases lay between the germline ends. The germline CDR1 and CDR2 sequences are SGHVS and FNYEAQ. The CDR3 loop is CASSLVTGYQETQYF. CDR3 coding DNA: TGTGCCAGCAGCTTAGTAACCGGGTACCAAGAGACCCAGTACTTC.

This chain links TRBV7-8 with TRBJ2-5; a possible D gene is TRBD1 (6 bases). The CDR3 loop spans 13 amino acids. Germline V gene data show CDR1 as SGHVS and CDR2 as FQNEAQ. Trimming removed 5 bases at V and 4 bases at J, with 11 bases between. Written as DNA, the CDR3 is TGTGCCAGCAGCGGGGGCCCACGAGAGACCCAGTACTTC. Its translation: CASSGGPRETQYF. Supplemented by reference TRBV7-8 and TRBJ2-5, the full variable domain reads GAGVSQSPRYKVAKRGQDVALRCDPISGHVSLFWYQQALGQGPEFLTYFQNEAQLDKSGLPSDRFFAERPEGSVSTLKIQRTQQEDSAVYLCASSGGPRETQYFGPGTRLLVL.

The chain links TRBV29-1 to TRBJ2-5; TRBD1 agrees at 11 bases. In germline, CDR1 is SQVTM, CDR2 ANQGSEA. After removal of 5 bases from V and 5 bases from J, the junction contained 7 bases not matched to a gene. CDR3 length equals 14 residues. CDR3 nucleotide sequence: TGCAGCGTTTACTGGACAGGGGGCTCGGAGACCCAGTACTTC. This encodes CSVYWTGGSETQYF.

The chain has TRBV7-9 and TRBJ2-4; 12 positions match TRBD2. The V segment lost 5 bases and the J segment 5 bases; nucleotides outside the gene matches: 7. CDR1 is SEHNR and CDR2 is FQNEAQ in the germline V gene (reference sequence). The CDR3 loop spans 16 amino acids. The CDR3, as DNA: TGTGCCAGCAGCCCCACTAGCGGGGGGTTTCAAAACATTCAGTACTTC. It encodes CASSPTSGGFQNIQYF.

This clone was recorded only once. The chain recombines TRBV7-2 with TRBJ1-2; D is possibly TRBD1 (5 bases). Germline CDR1 SGHTA, CDR2 FQGNSA. The CDR3 totals 14 residues. The germline V and J ends were trimmed by 1 base and 0 bases, with 6 bases remaining between them. CDR3 protein: CASSLVTANYGYTF. The CDR3 nucleotides read TGTGCCAGCAGCTTAGTGACAGCTAACTATGGCTACACCTTC. Together with reference TRBV7-2 and TRBJ1-2, the CDR3 gives the full variable domain: GAGVSQSPSNKVTEKGKDVELRCDPISGHTALYWYRQSLGQGLEFLIYFQGNSAPDKSGLPSDRFSAERTGGSVSTLTIQRTQQEDSAVYLCASSLVTANYGYTFGSGTRLTVV.

The rearrangement links TRBV19 to TRBJ1-1, with D tentatively TRBD1 (6 bases). Per germline, CDR1 LNHDA and CDR2 SQIVND (reference sequence). Trimming took 5 bases from V and 4 from J, leaving 17 bases between them. This CDR3 has 15 amino acids. The CDR3: CASSPLRGGGTEAFF. The CDR3 DNA reads TGTGCCAGTAGTCCCCTTCGGGGAGGGGGCACTGAAGCTTTCTTT.

This clone appeared a single time. The chain is built from TRBV5-1 and TRBJ1-3; 8 bases are a match to TRBD1. This CDR3 has 22 residues. V gave up 5 bases and J gave up 1 base; unmatched junction bases: 26. Germline assignment: CDR1 SGHRS and CDR2 YFSETQ. CDR3 region: CASSSPPIAQDRVISSGNTIYF. The CDR3 DNA sequence: TGCGCCAGCAGTTCACCCCCCATAGCACAGGACAGGGTAATATCTTCTGGAAACACCATATATTTT.

The V and J genes are TRBV7-2 and TRBJ1-5, with D hard to call. V gave up 1 base and J gave up 5 bases, with 6 bases separating them. Germline CDR1 reads SGHTA; CDR2 reads FQGNSA. The CDR3 extends over 13 amino acids. The CDR3 region has the DNA TGTGCCAGCAGCTTAGTCGGGGATCAGCCCCAGCATTTT. Amino acid sequence: CASSLVGDQPQHF.

V usage is TRBV7-3 and J usage is TRBJ1-1; D uncertain. Germline values: CDR1 SGHTA, CDR2 FQGTGA. The ends were cut back, 5 bases at V and 3 bases at J, with 10 bases in the middle. The CDR3 spans 13 residues. For the CDR3, the DNA is TGTGCCAGCAGCCCCTCGGTGGACACTGAAGCTTTCTTT. It codes for CASSPSVDTEAFF.

The chain has TRBV5-4 and TRBJ2-7; 8 nucleotides align to TRBD2. CDR3 length: 15 amino acids. CDR1 is SGHNT and CDR2 is YYREEE in the germline V gene (reference sequence). Trimming cost V 1 base and J 0 bases; bases outside gene matches: 3. CDR3 coding DNA: TGTGCCAGCAGCTTGAAGCGGGGGAGCTCCTACGAGCAGTACTTC. Its translation: CASSLKRGSSYEQYF.

The chain has TRBV6-5 and TRBJ1-5, with 7 bases matching TRBD1. This CDR3 comprises 14 residues. V lost 10 bases to trimming and J lost 6 bases; unmatched junction nucleotides: 12. Germline CDR1 and CDR2: MNHEY and SVGAGI. In DNA, the CDR3 is TGTGCCACCCAAAGACAGGGTGGTGGTCAGCCCCAGCATTTT. Translating gives CATQRQGGGQPQHF.

This clone has just one count. The V and J genes are TRBV11-2 and TRBJ1-1; D possibly corresponds to TRBD1 (5 bases). Germline V gene sequence: CDR1 SGHAT, CDR2 FQNNGV. The V end was cut by 4 bases, the J end by 8 bases, with 14 bases between. This CDR3 spans 13 amino acids. CDR3 region: CASSWDGAGEAFF. In DNA, the CDR3 is TGTGCCAGCAGCTGGGACGGGGCGGGAGAAGCTTTCTTT. The whole variable domain, filled in from reference TRBV11-2 and TRBJ1-1, reads EAGVAQSPRYKIIEKRQSVAFWCNPISGHATLYWYQQILGQGPKLLIQFQNNGVVDDSQLPKDRFSAERLKGVDSTLKIQPAKLEDSAVYLCASSWDGAGEAFFGQGTRLTVV.

In the case of this clone: One junction end disagrees with the germline gene, perhaps due to a read error. The chain employs TRBV7-7 and TRBJ2-1; 7 nucleotides match TRBD1. CDR3 length equals 13 residues. Germline values: CDR1 SSHAT, CDR2 FNYEAQ (reference sequence). The CDR3 nucleotides are TGTGCTAGCAGCTTAGCTGGGGACAGTACACAGTTCTTC. Residues: CASSLAGDSTQFF.

J is TRBJ2-7 and V is TRBV7-9; D may be TRBD1 (5 bases). The CDR3 has 12 amino acids. CDR1 is SEHNR, CDR2 FQNEAQ, per germline (reference sequence). Trimming shortened V by 6 bases and J by 0 bases, and 6 bases separated the two germline ends. The CDR3 DNA sequence: TGTGCCAGCAGGGACACCTCCTACGAGCAGTACTTC. Translated: CASRDTSYEQYF.

V and J are TRBV7-3 and TRBJ2-5, with 8 bases matching TRBD2. Germline CDR1 SGHTA, CDR2 FQGTGA. V dropped 5 bases and J dropped 5; count of bases not matched to a gene: 16. The CDR3 spans 17 residues. The CDR3 loop reads CASSPTGRTKRGETQYF. The CDR3 region has the DNA TGTGCCAGCAGCCCCACCGGAAGAACAAAGCGGGGGGAGACCCAGTACTTC.

The chain couples TRBV19 to TRBJ2-3; a possible D gene is TRBD2 (5 bases). The V gene's germline CDR1 is LNHDA and CDR2 SQIVND (reference sequence). V lost 0 bases to trimming and J lost 5 bases, with 6 bases between them. CDR3 length equals 13 residues. CDR3 DNA sequence: TGTGCCAGTAGTATAGAGGCGGGAGATACGCAGTATTTT. It is translated as CASSIEAGDTQYF.